Presented here are 20 T cell receptor beta chains from one specimen sequenced in a study of blood T cell repertoires in COVID-19. Some clones are missing from TCRdb's copy, which holds only in-frame ones; the method was immunoSEQ multiplex PCR. This table holds approximately 24,000 clones, 86% found once. The specimen was peripheral blood. The source is a man aged 45 to 65 with active COVID-19.

V usage is TRBV6-5 and J usage is TRBJ1-2; D is possibly TRBD1 (6 bases). The germline V gene has CDR1 MNHEY and CDR2 SVGAGI. Trimming pared 6 bases from V and 7 bases from J, leaving 18 bases between. The CDR3 runs 14 residues. DNA for the CDR3: TGTGCCAGCAGACAGGACGGGACACACAGTGGCTACACCTTC. Protein product: CASRQDGTHSGYTF.

V and J are TRBV19 and TRBJ1-5, with D unresolved. Germline values: CDR1 LNHDA, CDR2 SQIVND (reference sequence). This CDR3 is built from 15 residues. V was shortened by 3 bases and J by 5 bases, with 14 bases between the two germline ends. The CDR3 reads CASSMHRPGDQPQHF. Written as DNA, the CDR3 is TGTGCCAGTAGTATGCATCGCCCTGGAGATCAGCCCCAGCATTTT.

The chain has TRBV6-5 and TRBJ1-2; the D gene is possibly TRBD1 (6 bases). CDR1 MNHEY and CDR2 SVGAGI come from the germline V gene. Trimming removed 2 bases at V and 4 bases at J, with 14 bases between. The CDR3 is 15 amino acids. CDR3 bases: TGTGCCAGCAGTTACCGCCGGACAGAGGCCTATGGCTACACCTTC. Translation: CASSYRRTEAYGYTF.

The rearrangement joins TRBV28 to TRBJ1-1, with 8 nucleotides matching TRBD1. Per the germline V gene, CDR1 is MDHEN and CDR2 is SYDVKM. The CDR3 is 14 residues long. V was pared by 5 bases and J by 4 bases, with 6 bases of the junction left unmatched. CDR3 in amino acids: CASSPRQGSTEAFF. CDR3 DNA: TGTGCCAGCAGTCCACGACAGGGGAGCACTGAAGCTTTCTTT.

This chain uses TRBV18 with TRBJ1-5; 8 nucleotides match TRBD1. Germline CDR1 is KGHSH and CDR2 is LQKENI. This CDR3 contains 14 residues. The ends lost 3 bases at V and 6 bases at J; junction bases unmatched: 4. The CDR3 bases are TGTGCCAGCTCACCCGACAGGGGTAGTCAGCCCCAGCATTTT. Its protein product is CASSPDRGSQPQHF. Combining the CDR3 with reference TRBV18 and TRBJ1-5 gives the whole variable domain NAGVMQNPRHLVRRRGQEARLRCSPMKGHSHVYWYRQLPEEGLKFMVYLQKENIIDESGMPKERFSAEFPKEGPSILRIQQVVRGDSAAYFCASSPDRGSQPQHFGDGTRLSIL.

The rearrangement links TRBV24-1 to TRBJ2-1; 8 positions agree with TRBD2. With 3 bases clipped from V and 5 bases from J, the junction kept 5 bases outside the gene matches. The CDR3 has 15 amino acids. Germline CDR1 and CDR2: KGHDR and SFDVKD. Here the CDR3 reads CATSDASGGNNEQFF. The CDR3 DNA reads as TGTGCCACCAGTGATGCCAGCGGGGGCAACAATGAGCAGTTCTTC.

The chain recombines TRBV10-3 with TRBJ1-1; D perhaps matches TRBD1 (5 bases). V gave up 6 bases and J gave up 1 base, with 18 bases separating them. In germline, CDR1 is ENHRY, CDR2 SYGVKD. The CDR3 extends over 16 amino acids. The CDR3 sequence: CAIRRETGGGNTEAFF. CDR3 DNA: TGTGCCATCAGGAGAGAAACGGGGGGAGGGAACACTGAAGCTTTCTTT.

This rearrangement joins TRBV11-2 to TRBJ2-7; no definite D call. Germline V lookup: CDR1 SGHAT, CDR2 FQNNGV. V was pared by 6 bases and J by 3 bases, with 12 bases between. The CDR3 loop spans 13 amino acids. This CDR3 reads CASRRDTLYEQYF. The CDR3, as DNA: TGTGCCAGCAGACGCGACACCCTCTACGAGCAGTACTTC.

This chain uses TRBV5-1 with TRBJ2-2; 12 bases are a match to TRBD1. The CDR3 sequence is 16 residues long. Per germline, CDR1 SGHRS and CDR2 YFSETQ. Trimming at V came to 3 bases and at J to 2 bases, leaving 2 bases not matched to a gene. CDR3: CASSWDRGLNTGELFF. CDR3 DNA sequence: TGCGCCAGCAGCTGGGACAGGGGGCTAAACACCGGGGAGCTGTTTTTT.

The V call is TRBV6-5, the J call TRBJ1-5, with D unresolved. The length of the CDR3 is 14 residues. With 7 bases removed from V and 2 bases from J, the gap between germline ends came to 12 bases. Germline CDR1 is MNHEY and CDR2 is SVGAGI. In DNA, the CDR3 is TGTGCCAGCACCAACCTAGACCGCAATCAGCCCCAGCATTTT. It codes for CASTNLDRNQPQHF.

This clone was picked up one time. The rearrangement uses TRBV6-2 or TRBV6-3 and TRBJ2-5; D is possibly TRBD2 (5 bases). The V end was cut by 5 bases, the J end by 6 bases, with 22 bases between. In germline, CDR1 is MNHEY, CDR2 SVGEGT. CDR3 length: 16 amino acids. DNA of the CDR3: TGTGCCAGCAGTGACATTCGTGCGGGCCTAGGGCAGACCCAGTACTTC. It yields the protein CASSDIRAGLGQTQYF.

The V call is TRBV28, the J call TRBJ2-2, with 8 positions matching TRBD1. Germline assignment: CDR1 MDHEN and CDR2 SYDVKM. Losses at the gene ends were 3 bases for V and 4 bases for J; bases not matched to a gene: 10. The CDR3 length is 17 residues. CDR3 residues: CASSFSGTGQGTGELFF. The CDR3 coding sequence is TGTGCCAGCAGTTTCTCCGGGACAGGTCAGGGCACCGGGGAGCTGTTTTTT.

V is TRBV3-1 (or the pseudogene TRBV3-2) and J is TRBJ2-7, with 9 nucleotides matching TRBD1. V dropped 5 bases and J dropped 0; count of bases not matched to a gene: 8. Germline lookup yields CDR1 LGHDT and CDR2 YNNKEL (reference sequence). The CDR3 sequence is 16 residues long. The CDR3, as DNA: TGTGCCAGCAGCGGAAGGACAGGGGCTGTCTCCTACGAGCAGTACTTC. Amino acid sequence: CASSGRTGAVSYEQYF.

The chain joins TRBV9 to TRBJ2-7; tentatively, D is TRBD1 (6 bases). This CDR3 comprises 18 residues. The V end lost 0 bases, the J end lost 3 bases, and 22 bases lay between the germline ends. CDR1 SGDLS and CDR2 YYNGEE come from the germline V gene. DNA for the CDR3: TGTGCCAGCAGCGTAGCTAGACACTACCCGAACAGGGACTACGAGCAGTACTTC. This translates into CASSVARHYPNRDYEQYF. The full variable domain, its missing parts supplied by reference TRBV9 and TRBJ2-7, is DSGVTQTPKHLITATGQRVTLRCSPRSGDLSVYWYQQSLDQGLQFLIQYYNGEERAKGNILERFSAQQFPDLHSELNLSSLELGDSALYFCASSVARHYPNRDYEQYFGPGTRLTVT.

The chain uses TRBV18 and TRBJ2-3; 11 bases line up with TRBD2. Trimming took 6 bases from V and 1 from J; bases not matched to a gene: 9. The CDR3 consists of 17 residues. Germline CDR1 is KGHSH and CDR2 is LQKENI. The CDR3: CASSRPPLAGGTDTQYF. The CDR3 DNA reads as TGTGCCAGCTCCCGCCCGCCACTAGCGGGGGGCACAGATACGCAGTATTTT.

The V call is TRBV6-4, the J call TRBJ2-2; 12 bases are shared with TRBD2. V lost 4 bases to trimming and J lost 5 bases; unmatched junction nucleotides: 8. The CDR3 has 17 amino acids. Germline assignment: CDR1 MRHNA and CDR2 SNTAGT. Here the CDR3 DNA reads TGTGCCAGCAGTGCGGGACTAGCGGGCGGAAAAACCGGGGAGCTGTTTTTT. Translated, it gives CASSAGLAGGKTGELFF.

This clone was observed a single time. The chain uses TRBV5-4 and TRBJ1-2; TRBD1 aligns across 7 bases. CDR1 SGHNT and CDR2 YYREEE come from the germline V gene (reference sequence). The CDR3 has 16 amino acids. The V gene end was trimmed by 0 bases and the J gene end by 0 bases; junction bases not matched to a gene: 5. CDR3 residues: CASSLDFQGANYGYTF. The CDR3 DNA is TGTGCCAGCAGCTTGGATTTTCAGGGGGCTAACTATGGCTACACCTTC.

This clone was counted only a few times. V usage is TRBV19 and J usage is TRBJ1-3; 7 bases agree with TRBD1. CDR1 LNHDA and CDR2 SQIVND come from the germline V gene (reference sequence). J gave up 0 bases and V 4 bases, and 6 bases lay outside the gene matches. The CDR3 loop spans 16 amino acids. In DNA form, the CDR3 reads TGTGCCAGTAGTAATCACAGGGGCACCTCTGGAAACACCATATATTTT. Protein sequence: CASSNHRGTSGNTIYF.

Here the CDR3 DNA reads TGTGCCATCAGAGATAAGGGGACAGGTGACTACGAGCAGTACTTC. It is translated as CAIRDKGTGDYEQYF. The gene calls are TRBV10-3 and TRBJ2-7, with 8 bases that match TRBD1. CDR1 ENHRY and CDR2 SYGVKD come from the germline V gene. Losses at the gene ends were 6 bases for V and 3 bases for J; bases not matched to a gene: 10. There are 15 residues in the CDR3.

The V gene is TRBV30, the J gene TRBJ2-2; 8 nucleotides match TRBD2. V trimming: 3 bases; J trimming: 7 bases; junction bases outside the gene matches: 7. The CDR3 runs to 14 residues. Germline CDR1 reads GTSNPN; CDR2 reads SVGIG (reference sequence). CDR3 DNA sequence: TGTGCCTGGAGGCCGGGGGGGGCAGGCGGGGAGCTGTTTTTT. Protein: CAWRPGGAGGELFF.